These T cell receptor beta chains were read from a single sample in a study of CD8 T cells in Susac syndrome. TCRdb ran MiXCR on the immunoSEQ multiplex PCR reads and lists one entry per CDR3 protein. Seen here are around 180,000 distinct CDR3 sequences, around 95% observed once, and the top ten hold 0.093%. Source material: CD4+ T cells from PBMCs. The receptors stem from a human donor with multiple sclerosis. Each CDR3 is given with its conserved first and last residue. The order of the fields is D gene, clone size, J gene, V gene, CDR3 DNA, CDR3 protein. D genes are given only for firm matches. Clone sizes are given selectively: once, few, many, or a class where the clone is expanded.

D gene: TRBD1
clone size: .
J gene: TRBJ2-2
V gene: TRBV30
CDR3 DNA: TGTGCCTGGAAAACGGGACAGGGGCTGAACACCGGGGAGCTGTTTTTT
CDR3 protein: CAWKTGQGLNTGELFF

D gene: TRBD2
clone size: .
J gene: TRBJ2-3
V gene: TRBV29-1
CDR3 DNA: TGCAGCGTTGGTCGAATGGGGGGGTATCGTAGCACAGATACGCAGTATTTT
CDR3 protein: CSVGRMGGYRSTDTQYF

D gene: .
clone size: .
J gene: TRBJ1-4
V gene: TRBV27
CDR3 DNA: TGTGCCAGCAGTTTAAGCCGAAGGGGTCCTAATGAAAAACTGTTTTTT
CDR3 protein: CASSLSRRGPNEKLFF

D gene: TRBD2
clone size: .
J gene: TRBJ2-3
V gene: TRBV4-2
CDR3 DNA: TGTGCCAGCTGGCGGGGGGGCTTAACAGATACGCAGTATTTT
CDR3 protein: CASWRGGLTDTQYF

D gene: .
clone size: .
J gene: TRBJ2-7
V gene: TRBV29-1
CDR3 DNA: TGCAGCGTTGGCAGAGACGCGTACGAGCAGTACTTC
CDR3 protein: CSVGRDAYEQYF

D gene: TRBD1
clone size: .
J gene: TRBJ2-3
V gene: TRBV7-2
CDR3 DNA: TGTGCCAGCAGCCTACGACAGGGCCCGGATACGCAGTATTTT
CDR3 protein: CASSLRQGPDTQYF

D gene: .
clone size: .
J gene: TRBJ2-3
V gene: TRBV21-1
CDR3 DNA: TGTGCCAGCAGCAAAGCCACCCATAGCGGGACAATGCAGTATTTT
CDR3 protein: CASSKATHSGTMQYF

D gene: .
clone size: .
J gene: TRBJ2-7
V gene: TRBV27
CDR3 DNA: TGTGCCAGCTCTACCTTTGGCGGCAGTCTCTACGAGCAGTACTTC
CDR3 protein: CASSTFGGSLYEQYF

D gene: .
clone size: .
J gene: TRBJ2-1
V gene: TRBV20-1
CDR3 DNA: TGCAGTGCGAGCCGCATCTACAATGAGCAGTTCTTC
CDR3 protein: CSASRIYNEQFF

D gene: .
clone size: .
J gene: TRBJ2-5
V gene: TRBV29-1
CDR3 DNA: TGCAGCGTTGTCGGACTAGAGACCCAGTACTTC
CDR3 protein: CSVVGLETQYF

D gene: TRBD1
clone size: .
J gene: TRBJ1-5
V gene: TRBV30
CDR3 DNA: TGTGCCACCGGACAGGGAGGCAATCAGCCCCAGCATTTT
CDR3 protein: CATGQGGNQPQHF

D gene: .
clone size: .
J gene: TRBJ2-6
V gene: TRBV28
CDR3 DNA: TGTGCCAGCAGTTTGGCCGGGGGCCCTGGGGCCAACGTCCTGACTTTC
CDR3 protein: CASSLAGGPGANVLTF

D gene: .
clone size: .
J gene: TRBJ2-3
V gene: TRBV24-1
CDR3 DNA: TGTGCCACCAGTGTAGGAGGGGGATACACAGATACGCAGTATTTT
CDR3 protein: CATSVGGGYTDTQYF

D gene: .
clone size: .
J gene: TRBJ2-1
V gene: TRBV5-6
CDR3 DNA: TGTGCCAGCAGCTCGGTCAGGGGCCATGAGCAGTTCTTC
CDR3 protein: CASSSVRGHEQFF

D gene: TRBD2
clone size: once
J gene: TRBJ2-1
V gene: TRBV20-1
CDR3 DNA: TGCAGTGCTTTGGGACTAGCGGGGGTAGAGCAGTTCTTC
CDR3 protein: CSALGLAGVEQFF

D gene: TRBD1
clone size: .
J gene: TRBJ2-7
V gene: TRBV29-1
CDR3 DNA: TGCAGCGCTAGCCAGGACAGGGGTAGCGAGCAGTACTTC
CDR3 protein: CSASQDRGSEQYF

D gene: TRBD1
clone size: .
J gene: TRBJ1-5
V gene: TRBV29-1
CDR3 DNA: TGCAGCGTGGGGACAGGGGGCGAGCCCCAGCATTTT
CDR3 protein: CSVGTGGEPQHF

D gene: .
clone size: once
J gene: TRBJ2-4
V gene: TRBV5-1
CDR3 DNA: TGCGCCAGCAGCTCCCAGGGGGGCGAAAACATTCAGTACTTC
CDR3 protein: CASSSQGGENIQYF

D gene: .
clone size: .
J gene: TRBJ2-1
V gene: TRBV6-2/TRBV6-3
CDR3 DNA: TGTGCCAGCAGTTACAGTAGAGTGTACAATGAGCAGTTCTTC
CDR3 protein: CASSYSRVYNEQFF

D gene: TRBD2
clone size: once
J gene: TRBJ2-3
V gene: TRBV5-1
CDR3 DNA: TGCGCCAGCAGCTCCGGACTAGCGGCTACGCAGTATTTT
CDR3 protein: CASSSGLAATQYF

D gene: .
clone size: .
J gene: TRBJ2-3
V gene: TRBV18
CDR3 DNA: TGTGCCAGCTCACCCCCCGGCCGATCTACGCAGTATTTT
CDR3 protein: CASSPPGRSTQYF

D gene: .
clone size: .
J gene: TRBJ1-1
V gene: TRBV7-9
CDR3 DNA: TGTGCCAGCAGCTTAGCGGCGAGTAGGGCTTTCTTT
CDR3 protein: CASSLAASRAFF

D gene: .
clone size: .
J gene: TRBJ2-5
V gene: TRBV13
CDR3 DNA: TGTGCCAGCAGCTCTTCTCACGCAGGAGCTCAAGAGACCCAGTACTTC
CDR3 protein: CASSSSHAGAQETQYF

D gene: .
clone size: .
J gene: TRBJ2-1
V gene: TRBV7-3
CDR3 DNA: TGTGCCAGCAGCTTGCAACAGGGCGGTGAGCAGTTCTTC
CDR3 protein: CASSLQQGGEQFF

D gene: .
clone size: .
J gene: TRBJ2-3
V gene: TRBV18
CDR3 DNA: TGTGCCAGTACCATGGGGGTTTCAAGCACAGATACGCAGTATTTT
CDR3 protein: CASTMGVSSTDTQYF

D gene: .
clone size: once
J gene: TRBJ1-5
V gene: TRBV7-8
CDR3 DNA: TGTGCCAGCAGCTTAGAACCGATTAATCAGCCCCAGCATTTT
CDR3 protein: CASSLEPINQPQHF

D gene: .
clone size: .
J gene: TRBJ2-1
V gene: TRBV9
CDR3 DNA: TGTGCCAGCAGCGTAGACCGCTACAATGAGCAGTTCTTC
CDR3 protein: CASSVDRYNEQFF

D gene: .
clone size: .
J gene: TRBJ1-6
V gene: TRBV7-2
CDR3 DNA: TGTGCCAGCAGCTACAATAATTCACCCCTCCACTTT
CDR3 protein: CASSYNNSPLHF

D gene: .
clone size: .
J gene: TRBJ2-5
V gene: TRBV12-5
CDR3 DNA: TGTGCTAGTGGTTTTGGGAGAGGAGAGACCCAGTACTTC
CDR3 protein: CASGFGRGETQYF

D gene: .
clone size: .
J gene: TRBJ2-3
V gene: TRBV7-3
CDR3 DNA: TGTGCCAGCAGCTTACCGGGCACAGATACGCAGTATTTT
CDR3 protein: CASSLPGTDTQYF

D gene: .
clone size: .
J gene: TRBJ2-2
V gene: TRBV7-2
CDR3 DNA: TGTGCCAGCAGCCCTCCGGGGCCGTCCACCGGGGAGCTGTTTTTT
CDR3 protein: CASSPPGPSTGELFF

D gene: .
clone size: .
J gene: TRBJ1-6
V gene: TRBV18
CDR3 DNA: TGTGCCAGCTCACCAGGAGGGGACAATTCACCCCTCCACTTT
CDR3 protein: CASSPGGDNSPLHF

D gene: .
clone size: .
J gene: TRBJ1-1
V gene: TRBV14
CDR3 DNA: TGTGCCAGCAGCCAGATGGGTGGGCGGACTGAAGCTTTCTTT
CDR3 protein: CASSQMGGRTEAFF

D gene: .
clone size: .
J gene: TRBJ1-6
V gene: TRBV30
CDR3 DNA: TGTGCCTGGAGTCTATTCGGGGCCTCCAGGGGAAATTCACCCCTCCACTTT
CDR3 protein: CAWSLFGASRGNSPLHF

D gene: .
clone size: .
J gene: TRBJ2-3
V gene: TRBV3-1
CDR3 DNA: TGTGCCAGCAGCCAAGTCGGGTCAAACACAGATACGCAGTATTTT
CDR3 protein: CASSQVGSNTDTQYF

D gene: .
clone size: .
J gene: TRBJ2-3
V gene: TRBV6-5
CDR3 DNA: TGTGCCAGCAGTTACGACGATACGCAGTATTTT
CDR3 protein: CASSYDDTQYF

D gene: .
clone size: .
J gene: TRBJ2-4
V gene: TRBV20-1
CDR3 DNA: TGCAGTGCTAGAGTTGGCGTAGACATTCAGTACTTC
CDR3 protein: CSARVGVDIQYF

D gene: TRBD1
clone size: .
J gene: TRBJ2-3
V gene: TRBV7-3
CDR3 DNA: TGTGCCAGCAGCCGCACAGGGGGGAGCACAGATACGCAGTATTTT
CDR3 protein: CASSRTGGSTDTQYF

D gene: .
clone size: .
J gene: TRBJ2-1
V gene: TRBV29-1
CDR3 DNA: TGCAGCGTTGTCAGGGGCTCCTACAATGAGCAGTTCTTC
CDR3 protein: CSVVRGSYNEQFF

D gene: .
clone size: .
J gene: TRBJ2-7
V gene: TRBV7-8
CDR3 DNA: TGTGCCAGCAGCCCCAGGGACACCCTTTCCTACGAGCAGTACTTC
CDR3 protein: CASSPRDTLSYEQYF

D gene: .
clone size: once
J gene: TRBJ2-1
V gene: TRBV30
CDR3 DNA: TGTGCCTGGAGTGTTCGTTGGGGGCAGTTCTTC
CDR3 protein: CAWSVRWGQFF

D gene: .
clone size: .
J gene: TRBJ2-3
V gene: TRBV5-6
CDR3 DNA: TGTGCCAGCAGCTTGAGGTCAGGAGTAGATACGCAGTATTTT
CDR3 protein: CASSLRSGVDTQYF

D gene: .
clone size: .
J gene: TRBJ2-3
V gene: TRBV12-3/TRBV12-4
CDR3 DNA: TGTGCCAGCAGTTTGTTCGATACGCAGTATTTT
CDR3 protein: CASSLFDTQYF

D gene: .
clone size: once
J gene: TRBJ1-1
V gene: TRBV15
CDR3 DNA: TGTGCCACCAGCAGAGAACGAGGGGGGACCCGACGGACTGAAGCTTTCTTT
CDR3 protein: CATSRERGGTRRTEAFF

D gene: TRBD1
clone size: .
J gene: TRBJ2-3
V gene: TRBV6-5
CDR3 DNA: TGTGCCAGCAGTACCCGGGACAGGAGAATCCATACGCAGTATTTT
CDR3 protein: CASSTRDRRIHTQYF

D gene: .
clone size: .
J gene: TRBJ1-2
V gene: TRBV7-8
CDR3 DNA: TGTGCCAGCGGGGGGCCTCCATATGGCTACACCTTC
CDR3 protein: CASGGPPYGYTF

D gene: .
clone size: .
J gene: TRBJ2-3
V gene: TRBV7-3
CDR3 DNA: TGTGCCAGCAGGTGGGGGTCAGACCGCACAGATACGCAGTATTTT
CDR3 protein: CASRWGSDRTDTQYF

D gene: TRBD2
clone size: .
J gene: TRBJ2-4
V gene: TRBV9
CDR3 DNA: TGTGCCAGCAGCATCGATTCGGGGGGAAACATTCAGTACTTC
CDR3 protein: CASSIDSGGNIQYF

D gene: .
clone size: .
J gene: TRBJ2-3
V gene: TRBV5-4
CDR3 DNA: TGTGCCAGCAGCGTTTCGGCAACAGATACGCAGTATTTT
CDR3 protein: CASSVSATDTQYF